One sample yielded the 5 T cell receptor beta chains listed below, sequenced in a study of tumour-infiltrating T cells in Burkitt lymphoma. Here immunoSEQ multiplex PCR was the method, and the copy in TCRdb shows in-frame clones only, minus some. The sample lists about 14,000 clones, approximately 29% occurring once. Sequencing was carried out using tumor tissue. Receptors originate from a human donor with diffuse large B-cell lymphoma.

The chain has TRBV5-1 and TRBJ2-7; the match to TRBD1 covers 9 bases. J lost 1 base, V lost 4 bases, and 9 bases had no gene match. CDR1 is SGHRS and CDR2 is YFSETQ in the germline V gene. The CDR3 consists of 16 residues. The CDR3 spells CASSVTGTGLSYEQYF. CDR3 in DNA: TGCGCCAGCAGCGTCACCGGGACAGGGCTTTCCTACGAGCAGTACTTC.

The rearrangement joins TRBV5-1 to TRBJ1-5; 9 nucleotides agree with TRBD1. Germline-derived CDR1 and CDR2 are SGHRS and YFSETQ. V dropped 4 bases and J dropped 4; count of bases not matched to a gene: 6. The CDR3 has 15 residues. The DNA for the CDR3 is TGCGCCAGCAGCGCCGGGACAGGGATTAATCAGCCCCAGCATTTT. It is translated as CASSAGTGINQPQHF.

The CDR3 reads CAISEGITYEQYF. CDR3 bases: TGTGCCATCAGTGAGGGCATAACCTACGAGCAGTACTTC. The chain recombines TRBV10-3 with TRBJ2-7; no definite D call. This CDR3 spans 13 amino acids. Deletions cut 2 bases from V and 2 bases from J, with 7 bases between. Germline CDR1 ENHRY, CDR2 SYGVKD.

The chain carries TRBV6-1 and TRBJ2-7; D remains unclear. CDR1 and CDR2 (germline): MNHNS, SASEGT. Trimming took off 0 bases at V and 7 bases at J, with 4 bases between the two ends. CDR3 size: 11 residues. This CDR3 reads CASSEATEQYF. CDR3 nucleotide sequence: TGTGCCAGCAGTGAAGCAACAGAGCAGTACTTC.

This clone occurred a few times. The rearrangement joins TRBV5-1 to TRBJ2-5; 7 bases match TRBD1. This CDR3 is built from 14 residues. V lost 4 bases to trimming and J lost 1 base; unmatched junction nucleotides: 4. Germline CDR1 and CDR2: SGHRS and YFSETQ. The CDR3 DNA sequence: TGCGCCAGCAGCGTGGGACAGTCCCAAGAGACCCAGTACTTC. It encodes CASSVGQSQETQYF.